The source of this T cell receptor beta chain is a study of OX40 agonist ivuxolimab in advanced cancers. Study-level background: Ivuxolimab was a fully human IgG2 agonistic monoclonal antibody targeting the costimulatory receptor OX40 (CD134). Peripheral TCRbeta sequencing aimed to test whether ivuxolimab altered TCR sequence diversity and caused clonal T-cell expansion. Intravenous ivuxolimab was administered to patients every 2 weeks at six dose levels: 0.01, 0.1, 0.3, 1.5, 3 and 10 mg/kg. In the dose-escalation cohort, roughly 80% of patients were male, and the mean age was approximately 60 years, with a range of roughly 20 to 80. Patients were allowed to have had prior anti-PD-1, anti-PD-L1 or anti-CTLA-4 therapy, and approximately 40% of the dose-escalation patients had been treated with checkpoint inhibitors. The paper describes the monotherapy dose-escalation part (N of about 57 patients) of the phase I trial of ivuxolimab. Among the approximately 54 dose-escalation patients, about 20 had hepatocellular carcinoma, around 15 melanoma, 9 renal cell carcinoma and 9 head and neck cancer. Partial responses were achieved by three dose-escalation patients, of whom one had hepatocellular carcinoma and two had cutaneous melanoma. General study outcomes and caveats: At doses of 0.1 to 3.0 mg/kg, clonal expansion of both CD4+ and CD8+ blood T cells was observed from baseline to week 6. Partial responders in the 0.1-3.0 mg/kg groups had among the lowest normalized peripheral clonal expansion, especially among CD8+ T cells. After ivuxolimab, CD8+ T cells had more expanded clones than CD4+ T cells on average. The antigen specificity of the clonally expanded peripheral T cells was not determined. Low levels of normalized T-cell clonal expansion were also shown by some nonresponding patients.

Genomic DNA was extracted from sorted cells for sequencing of the TCRbeta CDR3 region. The immunoSEQ Assay was used to sequence the TCRbeta CDR3 regions. TCRdb re-hosts the immuneACCESS table, in-frame sequences only. Its copies lack some clones; in the studies checked, an unresolved V gene accounts for under half of them, and the cause for the rest is not known. In all, the sample holds some 35,000 clones, and about four fifths of those were seen once. The ten largest clonotypes hold over 15% of the sample. To note about this clone: The specificity of this receptor is unknown. Nothing much larger sits one base from this clone, and base qualities are not available.

The CDR3 spans 18 residues, from the cysteine through the phenylalanine. The read is trimmed to its CDR3 DNA, 54 bases read in frame from base 1. V and J are trimmed by 3 bases and 5 bases, and the gene matches miss 11 bases of the junction. Per the germline V gene, SGHTA is the CDR1 and FQGTGA is the CDR2. The trial excluded patients who had a history of autoimmune disease or who were on systemic immunosuppression. In every dose cohort, peripheral blood was drawn for TCR sequencing at baseline, cycle 4 day 1, and cycle 7 day 1. The samples were taken from a phase I, first-in-human, multicenter, open-label dose-escalation trial of ivuxolimab. Adults with locally advanced or metastatic head and neck squamous cell, hepatocellular, melanoma or renal cell carcinoma were enrolled in the trial. Before TCR sequencing, CD4+ T cells and CD8+ T cells were sorted from peripheral blood as separate populations.

The TCR was taken from an adult with an advanced solid tumor such as melanoma, head and neck, liver or kidney cancer. The V gene is TRBV7-3 and the J gene is TRBJ2-3, and 13 bases in between align with TRBD2. Sequenced material: CD4+ or CD8+ T cells sorted from blood, taken in a trial of the OX40 agonist ivuxolimab. The DNA sequence is TGTGCCAGCAGCTTGGGACTAGCGGGGTTACCCGAGGGAGATACGCAGTATTTT. The resulting protein is CASSLGLAGLPEGDTQYF.